One and the same sample provided the 13 T cell receptor beta chains below, sequenced in a study of quantifying T cell responses using KT2 cells. Overall study: TCR alpha and beta constant-region primers primed reverse transcription of RNA.

A single-stranded UMI oligo with SP2 sequence was ligated to cDNA 3' ends. The first PCR ran 3 to 5 cycles with an equimolar RC1.1 and RC1.2 beta primer mix. TCRdb reprocessed the UMI-ligation and nested PCR reads via MiXCR and lists one record per CDR3 protein. The repertoire has 39,000 or so distinct CDR3 sequences, 15% to 20% of them found once; the top ten carry about 40%. Sequencing was performed on PBMCs spiked with cells of the T cell clone KT2. These TCRs come from a human donor.

This clonotype was seen once. The V and J genes are TRBV12-3 or TRBV12-4 and TRBJ2-6; 11 bases map to TRBD1. The CDR3 contains 18 residues. Trimming at V came to 3 bases and at J to 3 bases, leaving 7 bases not matched to a gene. CDR3 amino acids: CASSFGQGANFGANVLTF. Written as DNA, the CDR3 is TGTGCCAGCAGTTTTGGACAGGGGGCGAATTTTGGGGCCAACGTCCTGACTTTC.

This clonotype was seen a handful of times. The chain is built from TRBV5-1 and TRBJ1-4; D perhaps matches TRBD1 (5 bases). Germline V gives CDR1 SGHRS, CDR2 YFSETQ. The CDR3 contains 14 residues. V lost 3 bases, J lost 7 bases, and 13 bases lay in between. The DNA for the CDR3 is TGCGCCAGCAGCTATTCGACAGATCCTGAAAAACTGTTTTTT. Translation gives CASSYSTDPEKLFF. The full variable domain, in which reference TRBV5-1 and TRBJ1-4 provide the parts outside the CDR3, is KAGVTQTPRYLIKTRGQQVTLSCSPISGHRSVSWYQQTPGQGLQFLFEYFSETQRNKGNFPGRFSGRQFSNSRSEMNVSTLELGDSALYLCASSYSTDPEKLFFGSGTQLSVL.

This clonotype appeared a few times. This rearrangement joins TRBV5-1 to TRBJ1-1, with 7 bases matching TRBD1. The CDR3 is made up of 15 amino acids. V lost 3 bases and J lost 1; bases outside the gene matches: 6. CDR1 and CDR2 from the germline V gene are SGHRS and YFSETQ. In nucleotides, the CDR3 is TGCGCCAGCAGCTACGGACAGGTTGGGAACACTGAAGCTTTCTTT. Translation: CASSYGQVGNTEAFF.

This clonotype was counted only a few times. The rearrangement links TRBV11-2 to TRBJ1-1, with D possibly matching TRBD1 (6 bases). The CDR3 spans 16 residues. Trimming removed 1 base from V and 2 bases from J, with 14 bases in between. Germline V gene lookup returns CDR1 SGHAT and CDR2 FQNNGV. The CDR3: CASSLAHGQFNTEAFF. CDR3 nucleotides: TGTGCCAGCAGCTTAGCCCACGGACAGTTTAACACTGAAGCTTTCTTT.

This clonotype was seen only a few times. The V and J genes are TRBV4-1 and TRBJ2-6; D could derive from TRBD1 or TRBD2 (6 bases each). The CDR3 is 15 amino acids. V lost 1 base to trimming and J lost 10 bases, with 14 bases between them. Germline CDR1 reads MGHRA; CDR2 reads YSYEKL. CDR3 loop: CASSQVRGESNVLTF. The CDR3 bases are TGCGCCAGCAGCCAAGTTAGGGGGGAATCGAACGTCCTGACTTTC.

This clonotype was counted only a few times. The genes are TRBV6-5 and TRBJ1-1; D not resolved. This CDR3 comprises 16 residues. V was trimmed by 4 bases and J by 1 base, leaving 16 bases between them. Germline V gene lookup returns CDR1 MNHEY and CDR2 SVGAGI. In DNA form, the CDR3 reads TGTGCCAGCAGTTCCCCCGCAGCAATAACGAACACTGAAGCTTTCTTT. Translation gives CASSSPAAITNTEAFF.

This clonotype was seen only a few times. This chain links TRBV12-3 or TRBV12-4 with TRBJ2-1, with 9 bases that match TRBD1. V lost 7 bases, J lost 7 bases, and 8 bases stayed unmatched. The CDR3 extends over 14 amino acids. CDR3 DNA: TGTGCCAGCAACGCACAGGGGGCGGAGAATGAGCAGTTCTTC. Its translation is CASNAQGAENEQFF.

The sample holds a few counts of this clonotype. V usage is TRBV15 and J usage is TRBJ2-3; the D gene is possibly TRBD1 (5 bases). Germline V lookup: CDR1 LNHNV, CDR2 YYDKDF (reference sequence). There are 14 residues in the CDR3. Trimming removed 1 base at V and 1 base at J, with 6 bases between. CDR3 amino acids: CATSRVGGTDTQYF. As DNA, the CDR3 is TGTGCCACCAGCAGAGTAGGGGGCACAGATACGCAGTATTTT.

This clonotype has more than one count but fewer than ten. The V gene is TRBV4-2, the J gene TRBJ1-1; 7 nucleotides line up with TRBD1. The CDR3 is 14 residues long. The germline gives CDR1 LGHNA, CDR2 YNFKEQ. Losses at the gene ends were 4 bases for V and 2 bases for J; bases not matched to a gene: 4. The CDR3 coding sequence is TGTGCCAGCAGCCTGGGACAGATAAACACTGAAGCTTTCTTT. This codes for CASSLGQINTEAFF.

This clonotype was seen a few times. The chain combines TRBV11-2 with TRBJ2-7; D is undetermined. This CDR3 comprises 14 residues. Germline V gene lookup returns CDR1 SGHAT and CDR2 FQNNGV. V lost 1 base and J lost 3, with 10 bases in between. The DNA of the CDR3 is TGTGCCAGCAGCTTAGCGGACGACGGCTACGAGCAGTACTTC. It specifies CASSLADDGYEQYF.

This clonotype showed up just a few times. The chain recombines TRBV5-6 with TRBJ1-4; tentative D call: TRBD1 (5 bases). The CDR3 length is 15 residues. Trimming removed 2 bases at V and 4 bases at J, with 12 bases between. The germline CDR1 and CDR2 sequences are SGHDT and YYEEEE. The CDR3: CASSFEGHYNEKLFF. DNA for the CDR3: TGTGCCAGCAGCTTTGAAGGACATTATAATGAAAAACTGTTTTTT.

The chain joins TRBV7-9 to TRBJ1-1; no clear D. This CDR3 is built from 13 residues. Trimming stripped 3 bases from V and 1 base from J, with 6 bases between. The V gene's germline CDR1 is SEHNR and CDR2 FQNEAQ (reference sequence). The CDR3 coding sequence is TGTGCCAGCAGCTTCACACCGAACACTGAAGCTTTCTTT. This encodes CASSFTPNTEAFF.

At least ten counts were recorded for this clonotype. The chain carries TRBV29-1 and TRBJ2-5; D is unresolved. The V and J ends lost 3 bases and 2 bases respectively, with 10 bases between them. The germline gives CDR1 SQVTM, CDR2 ANQGSEA. The CDR3 length is 13 residues. In DNA form, the CDR3 reads TGCAGCGTTGAGGGTAGGCTACAAGAGACCCAGTACTTC. It is translated as CSVEGRLQETQYF.